This TCR beta chain was identified in a study of T cell repertoires in cytomegalovirus infection. Across the whole study: From public TCR beta signatures came an indication of both CMV infection and matching HLA type. Overall study findings and caveats: Ex vivo responses were dominated by HLA-C-restricted CMV-specific TCR beta clonotypes. There were carriers of CMV plus the relevant HLA, and cumulative public TCR beta family frequency identified them.

CDR1 and CDR2 (germline): SEHNR, FQNEAQ (reference sequence). V lost 5 bases and J 2 bases, leaving 16 bases between the germline ends. The CDR3 runs to 15 residues. TCRdb itself ran the reads through MiXCR, one entry per CDR3 protein. The sample records around 530,000 distinct CDR3 sequences, about 15% being singletons. The sample holds many counts of this clonotype. Its cognate antigen is unknown. The receptor was derived from a human donor in good health (CMV status not recorded). Some clones in this sample may be carry-over from other donors' samples. What was sequenced was CD8+ T cells from PBMCs. The chain combines TRBV7-9 with TRBJ2-7, with D possibly being TRBD2 (6 bases). For the CDR3, the DNA is TGTGCCAGCAGCCCACCGGGACTGCATACCTACGAGCAGTACTTC. Translation gives CASSPPGLHTYEQYF.